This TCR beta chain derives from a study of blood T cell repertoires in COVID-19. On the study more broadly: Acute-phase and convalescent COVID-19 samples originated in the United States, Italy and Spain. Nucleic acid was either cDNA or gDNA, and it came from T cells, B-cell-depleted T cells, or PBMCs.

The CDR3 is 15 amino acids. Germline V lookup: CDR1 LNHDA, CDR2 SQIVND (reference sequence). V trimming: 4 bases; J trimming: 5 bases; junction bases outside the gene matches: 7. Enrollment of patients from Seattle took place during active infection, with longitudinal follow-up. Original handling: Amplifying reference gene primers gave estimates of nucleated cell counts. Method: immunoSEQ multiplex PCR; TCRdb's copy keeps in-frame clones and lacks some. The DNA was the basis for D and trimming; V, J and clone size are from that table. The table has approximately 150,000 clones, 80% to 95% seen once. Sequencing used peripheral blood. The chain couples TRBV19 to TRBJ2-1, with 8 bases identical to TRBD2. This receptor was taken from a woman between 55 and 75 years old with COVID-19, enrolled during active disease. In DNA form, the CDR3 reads TGTGCCAGTAGTACCCCTTTTAGCGGGGACAATGAGCAGTTCTTC. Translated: CASSTPFSGDNEQFF.